The TCR beta chain under discussion was sequenced for a study of cytomegalovirus exposure and HLA in healthy donors. Study overall: Tens of millions of unique TCRs from HLA-typed donors were held in an early release of data.

Everyone who donated was a healthy bone marrow donor. At collection, donors were nominally healthy, but unrecorded immune exposures were probable. The study ran its PCR with 60 Vbeta and 13 Jbeta primers. Produced via immunoSEQ multiplex PCR; TCRdb's table is partial and in-frame only. This table has some 190,000 clones, 76% appearing once. This sequence was found in a young man in good health and CMV-seronegative. Sequenced input: PBMCs.

The CDR3 nucleotides read TGTGCCAGCAGCGTCCAGGACAGGAACACTGAAGCTTTCTTT. Translating gives CASSVQDRNTEAFF. The chain links TRBV9 to TRBJ1-1, with D perhaps TRBD1 (6 bases). The germline CDR1 and CDR2 sequences are SGDLS and YYNGEE. The CDR3 totals 14 residues. Trimming took 2 bases from V and 1 from J, leaving 9 bases between them. The variable domain in full, with the rest retrieved from reference TRBV9 and TRBJ1-1, is DSGVTQTPKHLITATGQRVTLRCSPRSGDLSVYWYQQSLDQGLQFLIQYYNGEERAKGNILERFSAQQFPDLHSELNLSSLELGDSALYFCASSVQDRNTEAFFGQGTRLTVV.